These T cell receptor beta chains were read from a single sample in a study of cytomegalovirus exposure and HLA in healthy donors. The table came from immunoSEQ multiplex PCR; TCRdb's copy has only in-frame clones and leaves some out. Its clone listing holds 75,000 to 80,000 clones. The sample comprised PBMCs. These receptors were collected from a man aged 18 to 29 in good health and CMV-seropositive. Both conserved end residues are part of each CDR3. Each record gives: J gene, D gene, V gene, CDR3 protein, CDR3 DNA. D genes are given only for firm matches.

J gene: TRBJ1-2; D gene: .; V gene: TRBV16; CDR3 protein: CASSLTTGSNGYTF; CDR3 DNA: TGTGCCAGCAGCCTAACGACAGGATCTAATGGCTACACCTTC
J gene: TRBJ1-4; D gene: .; V gene: TRBV27; CDR3 protein: CASSLSLVGGSIQEKLFF; CDR3 DNA: TGTGCCAGCAGTTTATCCCTCGTCGGGGGTTCGATACAGGAAAAACTGTTTTTT
J gene: TRBJ2-7; D gene: .; V gene: TRBV5-1; CDR3 protein: CASSLQGISYEQYF; CDR3 DNA: TGCGCCAGCAGCTTACAGGGTATCTCCTACGAGCAGTACTTC
J gene: TRBJ2-7; D gene: .; V gene: TRBV28; CDR3 protein: CASSLGQGVNYEQYF; CDR3 DNA: TGTGCCAGCAGTTTAGGTCAAGGGGTGAACTACGAGCAGTACTTC
J gene: TRBJ2-3; D gene: .; V gene: TRBV30; CDR3 protein: CAWNPGGLSTQYF; CDR3 DNA: TGTGCCTGGAACCCAGGGGGGCTAAGTACGCAGTATTTT
J gene: TRBJ1-1; D gene: .; V gene: TRBV2; CDR3 protein: CASSNPTGNTEAFF; CDR3 DNA: TGTGCCAGCAGTAACCCTACCGGGAACACTGAAGCTTTCTTT
J gene: TRBJ2-7; D gene: TRBD2; V gene: TRBV14; CDR3 protein: CASNVIAGGRWFF; CDR3 DNA: TGTGCCAGCAACGTAATAGCGGGAGGGCGATGGTTCTTC
J gene: TRBJ2-7; D gene: TRBD1; V gene: TRBV25-1; CDR3 protein: CASSEFGGGTGNYEQYF; CDR3 DNA: TGTGCCAGCAGTGAATTTGGGGGGGGGACAGGGAACTACGAGCAGTACTTC
J gene: TRBJ2-2; D gene: TRBD1; V gene: TRBV29-1; CDR3 protein: CSVQGTGGVILEAGELFF; CDR3 DNA: TGCAGCGTTCAAGGGACAGGGGGGGTTATTCTTGAGGCCGGGGAGCTGTTTTTT
J gene: TRBJ2-4; D gene: .; V gene: TRBV30; CDR3 protein: CACDSPLAKNIQYF; CDR3 DNA: TGTGCCTGCGACAGTCCACTAGCCAAAAACATTCAGTACTTC
J gene: TRBJ2-1; D gene: .; V gene: TRBV9; CDR3 protein: CASSPRSTGGSYNEQFF; CDR3 DNA: TGTGCCAGCAGCCCCCGGTCGACGGGTGGCTCCTACAATGAGCAGTTCTTC
J gene: TRBJ2-7; D gene: .; V gene: TRBV10-3; CDR3 protein: CAISLDLRSYEQYF; CDR3 DNA: TGTGCCATCAGTTTAGATCTCCGATCCTACGAGCAGTACTTC
J gene: TRBJ1-2; D gene: .; V gene: TRBV7-9; CDR3 protein: CASSLGEIYGYTF; CDR3 DNA: TGTGCCAGCAGCTTAGGGGAGATTTATGGCTACACCTTC
J gene: TRBJ2-3; D gene: TRBD2; V gene: TRBV11-2; CDR3 protein: CASSFQRERGQYF; CDR3 DNA: TGTGCCAGCAGCTTCCAGAGGGAGCGGGGGCAGTATTTT
J gene: TRBJ2-2; D gene: .; V gene: TRBV30; CDR3 protein: CAWSPLTGELFF; CDR3 DNA: TGTGCCTGGAGCCCCCTCACCGGGGAGCTGTTTTTT
J gene: TRBJ2-1; D gene: TRBD1; V gene: TRBV10-1; CDR3 protein: CASSDKGASGHNEQFF; CDR3 DNA: TGCGCCAGCAGTGATAAGGGGGCTTCGGGGCACAATGAGCAGTTCTTC
J gene: TRBJ2-5; D gene: TRBD2; V gene: TRBV28; CDR3 protein: CASTLPKRGGLQETQYF; CDR3 DNA: TGTGCCAGCACCTTACCCAAGCGGGGCGGCCTCCAAGAGACCCAGTACTTC
J gene: TRBJ2-1; D gene: TRBD2; V gene: TRBV27; CDR3 protein: CASSLPLAGHNEQFF; CDR3 DNA: TGTGCCAGCAGTTTACCCCTAGCGGGGCACAATGAGCAGTTCTTC
J gene: TRBJ2-7; D gene: .; V gene: TRBV6-5; CDR3 protein: CASSTGLSYEQYF; CDR3 DNA: TGTGCCAGCAGTACGGGTCTATCCTACGAGCAGTACTTC
J gene: TRBJ2-7; D gene: TRBD1; V gene: TRBV28; CDR3 protein: CASSLSWTGYEQYF; CDR3 DNA: TGTGCCAGCAGTCTTAGCTGGACAGGGTACGAGCAGTACTTC
J gene: TRBJ2-1; D gene: .; V gene: TRBV7-6; CDR3 protein: CASSLGQNNEQFF; CDR3 DNA: TGTGCCAGCAGCTTAGGACAGAACAATGAGCAGTTCTTC
J gene: TRBJ2-7; D gene: TRBD1; V gene: TRBV10-3; CDR3 protein: CAISATGTGGFEQYF; CDR3 DNA: TGTGCCATCAGTGCCACCGGGACAGGGGGCTTCGAGCAGTACTTC
J gene: TRBJ1-6; D gene: TRBD1; V gene: TRBV5-4; CDR3 protein: CASSLGQGARSPLHF; CDR3 DNA: TGTGCCAGCAGCTTGGGACAGGGGGCGCGGTCACCCCTCCACTTT
J gene: TRBJ1-4; D gene: .; V gene: TRBV7-9; CDR3 protein: CASSLGQGGEKLFF; CDR3 DNA: TGTGCCAGCAGCTTAGGCCAGGGCGGTGAAAAACTGTTTTTT
J gene: TRBJ2-7; D gene: TRBD1; V gene: TRBV5-1; CDR3 protein: CASSMGQGYEQYF; CDR3 DNA: TGCGCCAGCAGCATGGGACAGGGTTACGAGCAGTACTTC
J gene: TRBJ1-2; D gene: .; V gene: TRBV6-1; CDR3 protein: CASRLEVRNYGYTF; CDR3 DNA: TGTGCCAGCCGTCTAGAGGTACGGAACTATGGCTACACCTTC
J gene: TRBJ1-1; D gene: TRBD1; V gene: TRBV13; CDR3 protein: CASSFLGGLTEAFF; CDR3 DNA: TGTGCCAGCAGCTTCTTAGGGGGCCTCACTGAAGCTTTCTTT
J gene: TRBJ1-4; D gene: TRBD1; V gene: TRBV2; CDR3 protein: CASKRDRDSEKLFF; CDR3 DNA: TGTGCCAGCAAGAGGGACAGGGATAGTGAAAAACTGTTTTTT
J gene: TRBJ2-7; D gene: TRBD1; V gene: TRBV19; CDR3 protein: CASSTGTGAGEQYF; CDR3 DNA: TGTGCCAGTAGTACTGGGACAGGGGCAGGCGAGCAGTACTTC
J gene: TRBJ2-1; D gene: TRBD1; V gene: TRBV6-5; CDR3 protein: CASGYRGTYNEQFF; CDR3 DNA: TGTGCCAGCGGTTACAGGGGAACCTACAATGAGCAGTTCTTC
J gene: TRBJ2-7; D gene: TRBD1; V gene: TRBV11-3; CDR3 protein: CASSAGQGIDYEQYF; CDR3 DNA: TGTGCCAGCAGCGCCGGACAGGGGATAGACTACGAGCAGTACTTC
J gene: TRBJ2-7; D gene: TRBD1; V gene: TRBV28; CDR3 protein: CASSTRGQGQDEQYF; CDR3 DNA: TGTGCCAGCAGCACAAGGGGACAGGGGCAGGACGAGCAGTACTTC
J gene: TRBJ2-7; D gene: TRBD2; V gene: TRBV13; CDR3 protein: CASTRGGLAVRYEQYF; CDR3 DNA: TGTGCCAGCACCAGAGGTGGACTAGCGGTTCGCTACGAGCAGTACTTC
J gene: TRBJ2-1; D gene: TRBD2; V gene: TRBV5-4; CDR3 protein: CASSFSGLAAYNEQFF; CDR3 DNA: TGTGCCAGCAGCTTTTCTGGACTAGCGGCTTACAATGAGCAGTTCTTC
J gene: TRBJ1-1; D gene: .; V gene: TRBV30; CDR3 protein: CAWSRVRVDTEAFF; CDR3 DNA: TGTGCCTGGAGTAGGGTCAGGGTTGACACTGAAGCTTTCTTT
J gene: TRBJ1-6; D gene: .; V gene: TRBV5-6; CDR3 protein: CASSPNQGPNSPLHF; CDR3 DNA: TGTGCCAGCAGCCCGAACCAGGGCCCTAATTCACCCCTCCACTTT
J gene: TRBJ2-5; D gene: TRBD2; V gene: TRBV7-2; CDR3 protein: CASSRGTSLQETQYF; CDR3 DNA: TGTGCCAGCAGCCGGGGGACTAGCCTCCAAGAGACCCAGTACTTC
J gene: TRBJ1-1; D gene: TRBD1; V gene: TRBV7-9; CDR3 protein: CASGGQENTEAFF; CDR3 DNA: TGTGCCAGCGGGGGACAGGAGAACACTGAAGCTTTCTTT
J gene: TRBJ1-1; D gene: .; V gene: TRBV6-5; CDR3 protein: CASRPPGRTEAFF; CDR3 DNA: TGTGCCAGCAGACCCCCAGGGCGAACTGAAGCTTTCTTT
J gene: TRBJ1-2; D gene: .; V gene: TRBV6-5; CDR3 protein: CASRTEVYGYTF; CDR3 DNA: TGTGCCAGCAGGACGGAGGTTTATGGCTACACCTTC
J gene: TRBJ2-1; D gene: .; V gene: TRBV4-1; CDR3 protein: CASSQVAGYLLSYNEQFF; CDR3 DNA: TGCGCCAGCAGCCAAGTGGCGGGCTACCTCCTCTCCTACAATGAGCAGTTCTTC